A selection of T cell receptor beta chains follows, all from one sample in a study of blood T cell repertoires in COVID-19. The assay was immunoSEQ multiplex PCR, and TCRdb's table has in-frame clones only and misses some. The sample has roughly 40,000 clones, 79% seen once; the top ten hold approximately 23%. Sequenced input: peripheral blood. The receptors were gathered from a man between 65 and 85 years old with acute or convalescent COVID-19. CDR3s include the opening cysteine and the closing phenylalanine or tryptophan. The order of the fields is D gene, V gene, clone size, J gene, CDR3 protein, CDR3 DNA. The D gene is left open where the match is weak. Not every row has a clone size; where given, it reads once, few, many or a size class.

D gene: -; V gene: TRBV28; clone size: -; J gene: TRBJ1-2; CDR3 protein: CASSSLLSGQSLDYGYTF; CDR3 DNA: TGTGCCAGCAGTTCACTTCTCTCCGGACAGTCACTTGACTATGGCTACACCTTC
D gene: TRBD2; V gene: TRBV7-9; clone size: -; J gene: TRBJ2-2; CDR3 protein: CASSPGLAGENSGELFF; CDR3 DNA: TGTGCCAGCAGCCCCGGACTAGCGGGAGAAAACTCCGGGGAGCTGTTTTTT
D gene: TRBD2; V gene: TRBV5-4; clone size: -; J gene: TRBJ2-3; CDR3 protein: CASTLGRGEDTQYF; CDR3 DNA: TGTGCCAGCACCTTGGGGAGGGGCGAAGATACGCAGTATTTT
D gene: TRBD1; V gene: TRBV3-1/TRBV3-2; clone size: -; J gene: TRBJ1-5; CDR3 protein: CASSHGTGNNQPQHF; CDR3 DNA: TGTGCCAGCAGCCACGGGACAGGGAACAATCAGCCCCAGCATTTT
D gene: -; V gene: TRBV6-4; clone size: -; J gene: TRBJ1-2; CDR3 protein: CASSDLPGRESGYTF; CDR3 DNA: TGTGCCAGCAGTGACCTCCCGGGGAGGGAAAGTGGCTACACCTTC
D gene: TRBD1; V gene: TRBV7-2; clone size: -; J gene: TRBJ2-2; CDR3 protein: CASSPHRTGTSGELFF; CDR3 DNA: TGTGCCAGCAGCCCACACAGGACAGGGACCTCCGGGGAGCTGTTTTTT
D gene: -; V gene: TRBV27; clone size: -; J gene: TRBJ1-2; CDR3 protein: CASRAGIHGYTF; CDR3 DNA: TGTGCCAGCAGGGCGGGCATCCATGGCTACACCTTC
D gene: TRBD2; V gene: TRBV28; clone size: -; J gene: TRBJ2-7; CDR3 protein: CASSAQTSGSSGEQYF; CDR3 DNA: TGTGCCAGCAGTGCCCAGACTAGCGGGAGTTCGGGTGAGCAGTACTTC
D gene: TRBD1; V gene: TRBV27; clone size: -; J gene: TRBJ2-3; CDR3 protein: CASSLTWDRVLDTQYF; CDR3 DNA: TGTGCCAGCAGTTTAACTTGGGACAGGGTATTAGATACGCAGTATTTT
D gene: -; V gene: TRBV19; clone size: -; J gene: TRBJ1-6; CDR3 protein: CASGQPTSSYNSPLHF; CDR3 DNA: TGTGCCAGTGGACAGCCCACAAGCTCCTATAATTCACCCCTCCACTTT
D gene: -; V gene: TRBV28; clone size: -; J gene: TRBJ1-2; CDR3 protein: CASSTQGFDYGYTF; CDR3 DNA: TGTGCCAGCAGTACACAGGGATTTGACTATGGCTACACCTTC
D gene: TRBD1; V gene: TRBV18; clone size: -; J gene: TRBJ2-5; CDR3 protein: CASSPRIDREKSLGQETQYF; CDR3 DNA: TGTGCCAGCTCACCACGAATAGACAGGGAAAAGAGCCTAGGCCAAGAGACCCAGTACTTC
D gene: -; V gene: TRBV6-5; clone size: few; J gene: TRBJ1-5; CDR3 protein: CASRGDNHQPQHF; CDR3 DNA: TGTGCCAGCAGGGGGGACAACCATCAGCCCCAGCATTTT
D gene: -; V gene: TRBV5-5; clone size: -; J gene: TRBJ2-3; CDR3 protein: CASTQGGVADTQYF; CDR3 DNA: TGTGCCAGCACCCAGGGGGGCGTGGCAGATACGCAGTATTTT
D gene: -; V gene: TRBV5-6; clone size: -; J gene: TRBJ1-1; CDR3 protein: CASSLKVGGLGTEAFF; CDR3 DNA: TGTGCCAGCAGCTTGAAGGTCGGGGGGCTCGGCACTGAAGCTTTCTTT
D gene: TRBD2; V gene: TRBV5-4; clone size: -; J gene: TRBJ2-1; CDR3 protein: CASSYMTSADEQFF; CDR3 DNA: TGTGCCAGCAGCTACATGACTAGCGCGGATGAGCAGTTCTTC
D gene: TRBD2; V gene: TRBV5-1; clone size: -; J gene: TRBJ2-2; CDR3 protein: CASSLGLAGGPRTGELFF; CDR3 DNA: TGCGCCAGCAGCTTGGGCCTAGCGGGAGGGCCGCGTACCGGGGAGCTGTTTTTT
D gene: -; V gene: TRBV19; clone size: -; J gene: TRBJ1-2; CDR3 protein: CASSRGQGKDGYTF; CDR3 DNA: TGTGCCAGTAGTAGAGGGCAGGGGAAGGATGGCTACACCTTC
D gene: -; V gene: TRBV19; clone size: once; J gene: TRBJ2-3; CDR3 protein: CASNSGSTDTQYF; CDR3 DNA: TGTGCCAGTAACAGCGGGAGCACAGATACGCAGTATTTT
D gene: -; V gene: TRBV28; clone size: -; J gene: TRBJ1-2; CDR3 protein: CASSLSAGPLYGYTF; CDR3 DNA: TGTGCCAGCAGTTTATCAGCTGGGCCCCTCTATGGCTACACCTTC
D gene: TRBD1; V gene: TRBV25-1; clone size: -; J gene: TRBJ1-1; CDR3 protein: CASTQGARTEAFF; CDR3 DNA: TGTGCCAGCACCCAGGGGGCGAGGACTGAAGCTTTCTTT
D gene: -; V gene: TRBV7-8; clone size: -; J gene: TRBJ1-3; CDR3 protein: CASSFFRGNTIYF; CDR3 DNA: TGTGCCAGCAGCTTTTTCCGGGGAAACACCATATATTTT
D gene: TRBD2; V gene: TRBV18; clone size: -; J gene: TRBJ2-1; CDR3 protein: CASSPRTAGGNNEQFF; CDR3 DNA: TGTGCCAGCTCACCACGGACAGCGGGGGGCAACAATGAGCAGTTCTTC
D gene: TRBD1; V gene: TRBV28; clone size: once; J gene: TRBJ2-1; CDR3 protein: CASSLEDRGYNEQFF; CDR3 DNA: TGTGCCAGCAGTTTAGAGGACAGGGGCTACAATGAGCAGTTCTTC
D gene: TRBD2; V gene: TRBV28; clone size: -; J gene: TRBJ2-7; CDR3 protein: CASSLLGGAGGIYEQYF; CDR3 DNA: TGTGCCAGCAGTTTATTAGGGGGGGCGGGAGGTATTTACGAGCAGTACTTC
D gene: TRBD1; V gene: TRBV5-1; clone size: -; J gene: TRBJ1-6; CDR3 protein: CASSSGRTGWNSPLHF; CDR3 DNA: TGCGCCAGCAGCTCGGGAAGGACAGGGTGGAATTCACCCCTCCACTTT
D gene: TRBD1; V gene: TRBV5-4; clone size: -; J gene: TRBJ2-5; CDR3 protein: CASSPGQERETQYF; CDR3 DNA: TGTGCCAGCAGCCCGGGACAGGAGCGGGAGACCCAGTACTTC
D gene: TRBD1; V gene: TRBV11-2; clone size: few; J gene: TRBJ2-7; CDR3 protein: CASSFRQGYEQYF; CDR3 DNA: TGTGCCAGCAGCTTCCGACAGGGCTACGAGCAGTACTTC
D gene: -; V gene: TRBV6-1; clone size: -; J gene: TRBJ1-5; CDR3 protein: CASSERGGAWSNQPQHF; CDR3 DNA: TGTGCCAGCAGTGAAAGGGGTGGGGCTTGGAGCAATCAGCCCCAGCATTTT
D gene: -; V gene: TRBV6-2/TRBV6-3; clone size: -; J gene: TRBJ2-1; CDR3 protein: CASSRGMALNEQFF; CDR3 DNA: TGTGCCAGCAGTCGAGGAATGGCCCTCAATGAGCAGTTCTTC
D gene: -; V gene: TRBV5-6; clone size: -; J gene: TRBJ2-7; CDR3 protein: CASSLGLGLSYEQYF; CDR3 DNA: TGTGCCAGCAGCTTGGGGCTAGGACTTTCATACGAGCAGTACTTC